Included here is one T cell receptor beta chain sequence, with context. As processed by the authors: Amplification with reference gene primers provided the estimates of nucleated cell counts. Here immunoSEQ multiplex PCR was the method, and the copy in TCRdb shows in-frame clones only, minus some. V, J and clone size are taken as reported in that table, and D and trimming were inferred from the DNA itself. The sample consists of approximately 110,000 clones, 80% to 85% of them appearing once. Germline lookup yields CDR1 KGHDR and CDR2 SFDVKD. Trimming took 5 bases from V and 7 from J, leaving 14 bases between them. This CDR3 is built from 14 residues. These data belong to a study of blood T cell repertoires in COVID-19. Study context: Samples representing acute and convalescent COVID-19 were sourced from the United States, Italy and Spain. The cDNA or gDNA used as material had been derived from T cells, B-cell-depleted T cells, or PBMCs.

The sample taken for sequencing was peripheral blood. The chain is built from TRBV24-1 and TRBJ1-5, with D tentatively TRBD1 (6 bases). The sequence derives from a woman between 65 and 79 years old with acute or convalescent COVID-19. The CDR3 spells CATSARGAYQPQHF. CDR3 nucleotides: TGTGCCACCAGTGCCCGGGGGGCCTACCAGCCCCAGCATTTT.